The rows below give T cell receptor beta chains drawn from one sample of a study of post-analysis software for immune sequencing data. TCRdb redid the calling of the PCR reads with MiXCR, one entry per CDR3 protein. The table includes around 260,000 distinct CDR3 sequences, 30% to 45% detected once. Source material: blood. The receptors originated from a girl aged 10-17 years with multiple sclerosis. The CDR3 runs from the conserved cysteine through the conserved F or W. The order of the fields is J gene, V gene, D gene, clone size, CDR3 DNA, CDR3 protein. A D gene is named only where the DNA matches it firmly. Size tells how often a clone was seen (once, few, many) or the class of an expanded clone, and some rows leave it out.

j_gene: TRBJ1-1
v_gene: TRBV6-1
d_gene: -
abundance: many
CDR3nt: TGTGCCACTGGAAAAACAGTGAACACTGAAGCTTTCTTT
CDR3aa: CATGKTVNTEAFF

j_gene: TRBJ2-1
v_gene: TRBV3-1
d_gene: -
abundance: many
CDR3nt: TGTGCCAGCAGCCAAGATATCCAGGGGCGCAATGAGCAGTTCTTC
CDR3aa: CASSQDIQGRNEQFF

j_gene: TRBJ1-2
v_gene: TRBV4-1
d_gene: -
abundance: many
CDR3nt: TGCGCCAGCAGCCAAGAAGCAGGGATTGCTAACTATGGCTACACCTTC
CDR3aa: CASSQEAGIANYGYTF

j_gene: TRBJ2-7
v_gene: TRBV27
d_gene: TRBD1
abundance: many
CDR3nt: TGTGCCAGCAGGGGGACAGGGCCGGGGGAGCAGTACTTC
CDR3aa: CASRGTGPGEQYF

j_gene: TRBJ1-2
v_gene: TRBV9
d_gene: -
abundance: -
CDR3nt: TGTGCCAGCAGCGGCGGTGATGGGGGGGCGACCAACTATGGCTACACCTTC
CDR3aa: CASSGGDGGATNYGYTF

j_gene: TRBJ1-6
v_gene: TRBV14
d_gene: -
abundance: once
CDR3nt: TGTGCCAGCAGCCAAGACAGCTCCTATAATTCACCCCTCCACTTT
CDR3aa: CASSQDSSYNSPLHF

j_gene: TRBJ1-1
v_gene: TRBV3-1
d_gene: -
abundance: few
CDR3nt: TGTGCCAGCAGCCAAGGGACGGGGAGGGCTGAAGCTTTCTTT
CDR3aa: CASSQGTGRAEAFF

j_gene: TRBJ2-3
v_gene: TRBV3-1
d_gene: -
abundance: many
CDR3nt: TGTGCCAGCAGTTCCCTGGTGGCCCCCGCAGATACGCAGTATTTT
CDR3aa: CASSSLVAPADTQYF

j_gene: TRBJ2-1
v_gene: TRBV20-1
d_gene: -
abundance: many
CDR3nt: TGCAGTGCCCACCCCCGGGCTAGGGTTACACTCAATGAGCAGTTCTTC
CDR3aa: CSAHPRARVTLNEQFF

j_gene: TRBJ1-4
v_gene: TRBV7-2
d_gene: TRBD1
abundance: -
CDR3nt: TGTGCCAGCAGCTCGGGACAGCATGCGGGCGACGGAACGAGTGAAAAACTGTTTTTT
CDR3aa: CASSSGQHAGDGTSEKLFF

j_gene: TRBJ2-7
v_gene: TRBV7-2
d_gene: TRBD2
abundance: many
CDR3nt: TGTGCCAGCAGCTTTAGCGGGACCTACGAGCAGTACTTC
CDR3aa: CASSFSGTYEQYF

j_gene: TRBJ2-1
v_gene: TRBV4-2
d_gene: TRBD2
abundance: many
CDR3nt: TGTGCCAGTTCGGGGGGACACAATGAGCAGTTCTTC
CDR3aa: CASSGGHNEQFF

j_gene: TRBJ2-6
v_gene: TRBV7-9
d_gene: TRBD1
abundance: few
CDR3nt: TGTGCCAGCAGCGAGCCGTCCCGGGACAGGGTAAAATCCTCTGGGGCCAACGTCCTGACTTTC
CDR3aa: CASSEPSRDRVKSSGANVLTF

j_gene: TRBJ2-1
v_gene: TRBV10-1
d_gene: -
abundance: -
CDR3nt: TGCGCCAGCAGTGAACTAGTGACAAGTGAGCAGTTCTTC
CDR3aa: CASSELVTSEQFF

j_gene: TRBJ2-3
v_gene: TRBV12-3/TRBV12-4
d_gene: -
abundance: many
CDR3nt: TGTGCCAGTCGGTCATCGGGTTCTAGCACAGATACGCAGTATTTT
CDR3aa: CASRSSGSSTDTQYF

j_gene: TRBJ2-3
v_gene: TRBV20-1
d_gene: -
abundance: -
CDR3nt: TGCAGTGCTAGCCCTTTTGGGGGGCGCATCACAGATACGCAGTATTTT
CDR3aa: CSASPFGGRITDTQYF

j_gene: TRBJ2-7
v_gene: TRBV18
d_gene: TRBD1
abundance: many
CDR3nt: TGTGCCAGCTCACCACAGGCAGGGGGAGAGCAGTACTTC
CDR3aa: CASSPQAGGEQYF

j_gene: TRBJ2-1
v_gene: TRBV18
d_gene: TRBD1
abundance: -
CDR3nt: TGTGCCGGGGGACAGGGACTCAATGAGCAGTTCTTC
CDR3aa: CAGGQGLNEQFF

j_gene: TRBJ2-1
v_gene: TRBV10-3
d_gene: -
abundance: -
CDR3nt: TGTGCCATCAAACAGGACTCCTACAATGAGCAGTTCTTC
CDR3aa: CAIKQDSYNEQFF

j_gene: TRBJ2-3
v_gene: TRBV3-1
d_gene: TRBD2
abundance: -
CDR3nt: TGTGCCAGCAGCCAATTGGGACTAGCGGGCACAGATACGCGGTATTTT
CDR3aa: CASSQLGLAGTDTRYF

j_gene: TRBJ2-3
v_gene: TRBV5-1
d_gene: -
abundance: -
CDR3nt: TGCGCCAGCAGCCCGGGCCGTCCTGGTACGCAGTATTTT
CDR3aa: CASSPGRPGTQYF

j_gene: TRBJ1-1
v_gene: TRBV13
d_gene: TRBD1
abundance: -
CDR3nt: TGTGCCAGCAGCCAATTCCGGACAGGGACCGACACTGAAGCTTTCTTT
CDR3aa: CASSQFRTGTDTEAFF

j_gene: TRBJ2-3
v_gene: TRBV2
d_gene: TRBD2
abundance: -
CDR3nt: TGTGCCAGCAACCCAAGCGGGAGGGGTTCAGATACGCAGTATTTT
CDR3aa: CASNPSGRGSDTQYF

j_gene: TRBJ2-1
v_gene: TRBV6-5
d_gene: -
abundance: many
CDR3nt: TGTGCCAGCAGCACCGACCACGGCCGGTTCGAGCAGTTCTTC
CDR3aa: CASSTDHGRFEQFF

j_gene: TRBJ2-7
v_gene: TRBV29-1
d_gene: TRBD2
abundance: -
CDR3nt: TGCAGCGTTGTAGCGGGAGTCCACGAGCAGTACTTC
CDR3aa: CSVVAGVHEQYF

j_gene: TRBJ2-1
v_gene: TRBV9
d_gene: -
abundance: many
CDR3nt: TGTGCCAGCAGCTTCGGACTGCCCTCCTACAATGAGCAGTTCTTC
CDR3aa: CASSFGLPSYNEQFF

j_gene: TRBJ2-3
v_gene: TRBV11-2
d_gene: TRBD1
abundance: many
CDR3nt: TGTGCCAGCAGAGACGCCGGACAGGGGGCAAGGTATTTT
CDR3aa: CASRDAGQGARYF

j_gene: TRBJ1-1
v_gene: TRBV5-1
d_gene: -
abundance: -
CDR3nt: TGCGCCAGCAGCTTGAACCTGAACACTGTAGCTTTCTTT
CDR3aa: CASSLNLNTVAFF

j_gene: TRBJ2-3
v_gene: TRBV24-1
d_gene: -
abundance: many
CDR3nt: TGTGCCACCAGTGACCAACGAGGACAGAGACACACAGATACGCAGTATTTT
CDR3aa: CATSDQRGQRHTDTQYF

j_gene: TRBJ1-6
v_gene: TRBV5-1
d_gene: TRBD1
abundance: few
CDR3nt: TGCGCCAGCAGCTTGGAGACAGGGGAATCACCCCCCCACTTT
CDR3aa: CASSLETGESPPHF